A single sample gave rise to the 32 T cell receptor beta chains below, sequenced in a study of tumor-infiltrating lymphocytes in primary liver carcinoma. Scientists recovered RNA and DNA together from around 20-30 mg of unsorted bulk tissue. Starting material of 450 to 500 ng total RNA yielded TCR beta cDNA via a constant-region primer. Construction of TCR beta libraries relied on three successive nested multiplex PCR rounds employing slightly modified ARM-PCR. TRBV1-TRBV30 forward primers and a C-beta reverse primer were used in the first two PCR rounds, which each ran for 9 to 10 cycles. TCRdb reprocessed the multiplex PCR reads via MiXCR and lists one record per CDR3 protein. The repertoire has approximately 30,000 distinct CDR3 sequences, about three quarters of them found once; the top ten carry roughly a third. Sequencing was done on a sample of liver tumor tissue from sampling region 5. Regarding subset: tumor region T5, tumor centre. The receptors were gathered from a man between 35 and 55 years old with primary liver carcinoma and hepatitis B virus infection.

The chain carries TRBV7-2 and TRBJ1-5; D gene ambiguous. Trimming took 1 base from V and 3 from J, leaving 7 bases between them. Germline CDR1 reads SGHTA; CDR2 reads FQGNSA. The CDR3 spans 14 residues. CDR3 loop: CASSLGQANQPQHF. The DNA of the CDR3 is TGTGCCAGCAGCTTAGGGCAGGCCAATCAGCCCCAGCATTTT.

This chain links TRBV4-3 with TRBJ2-2; no clear D. V was shortened by 3 bases and J by 7 bases, with 18 bases between the two germline ends. This CDR3 spans 16 amino acids. Germline V CDR1 and CDR2: LGHNA, YSLEER. CDR3: CASSHNPEGSLGELFF. DNA of the CDR3: TGCGCCAGCAGCCACAACCCAGAAGGAAGCCTCGGGGAGCTGTTTTTT.

The rearrangement links TRBV4-1 to TRBJ2-1; D is uncertain. This CDR3 has 17 amino acids. Germline V gene data show CDR1 as MGHRA and CDR2 as YSYEKL. The ends were cut back, 0 bases at V and 0 bases at J, with 12 bases in the middle. The CDR3 DNA follows: TGCGCCAGCAGCCAAGAGATAGCAGAAAGCTCCTACAATGAGCAGTTCTTC. This gives the protein CASSQEIAESSYNEQFF.

Regarding this clonotype: One end of the junction varies from germline; a read error may be responsible. The gene calls are TRBV4-3 and TRBJ1-2, with D possibly TRBD1 on 5 matching bases. The CDR3 has 15 residues. Germline values: CDR1 LGHNA, CDR2 YSLEER. The DNA for the CDR3 is TGCTCCAGCAGCCAAGATTGGGGCAGGGTGAATGGCTACACCTTC. Residues: CSSSQDWGRVNGYTF.

Points on this clonotype: Relative to the germline gene, one junction end is altered; a read error may explain this. This chain links TRBV7-9 with TRBJ2-2; D is unclear. CDR1 SEHNR and CDR2 FQNEAQ come from the germline V gene (reference sequence). CDR3 length: 12 residues. The CDR3 is CASRSNTWELFF. The CDR3 coding sequence is TGTGCCAGCAGGTCGAACACCTGGGAACTGTTTTTT. Using reference TRBV7-9 and TRBJ2-2 for the parts outside the CDR3, the full variable domain is DTGVSQNPRHKITKRGQNVTFRCDPISEHNRLYWYRQTLGQGPEFLTYFQNEAQLEKSRLLSDRFSAERPKGSFSTLEIQRTEQGDSAMYLCASRSNTWELFFGEGSRLTVL.

The V gene is TRBV6-6, the J gene TRBJ2-7; D is unclear. Per the germline V gene, CDR1 is MNHNY and CDR2 is SVGAGI (reference sequence). The germline V and J ends were trimmed by 10 bases and 4 bases, with 17 bases remaining between them. This CDR3 region has 13 residues. This chain's CDR3 is CANSHTTVYEQYF. The CDR3 DNA reads TGTGCCAACAGCCACACAACAGTTTACGAGCAGTACTTC.

On this clonotype itself: The germline gene is not matched at one end of the junction; a read error may be the cause. The chain couples TRBV29-1 to TRBJ1-1; D might be TRBD1 (6 bases). Per germline, CDR1 SQVTM and CDR2 ANQGSEA. This CDR3 spans 14 amino acids. In nucleotides, the CDR3 is TGCAGCCTTGTAGTGACAGGAATGAATACTGAAGCTTTCTTT. It codes for CSLVVTGMNTEAFF.

A remark on this clonotype: The final CDR3 position lacks the conserved phenylalanine or tryptophan, pointing to a likely read error. The genes are TRBV11-2 and TRBJ2-3, with D unclear. The CDR3 has 15 amino acids. The V end was cut by 5 bases, the J end by 4 bases, with 16 bases between. CDR1 and CDR2 from the germline V gene are SGHAT and FQNNGV. The CDR3 bases are TGTGCCAGCAGCATGCTAAAGGGTCGGCCAGATACGCAGTATCTC. Amino acids: CASSMLKGRPDTQYL.

This chain links TRBV10-3 with TRBJ2-7; tentative D call: TRBD2 (5 bases). The CDR3 totals 15 residues. V was pared by 5 bases and J by 2 bases, with 16 bases between. CDR1 ENHRY and CDR2 SYGVKD come from the germline V gene. The chain's CDR3 is CAISFDTSDTYEQYF. The CDR3 nucleotides are TGTGCCATCAGTTTCGATACTAGTGACACCTACGAGCAGTACTTC.

The chain recombines TRBV12-3 or TRBV12-4 with TRBJ1-2; weak D call: TRBD1 (6 bases). The germline V and J ends were trimmed by 6 bases and 8 bases, with 16 bases remaining between them. This CDR3 region has 13 residues. CDR3 sequence (DNA): TGTGCCAGCAGCTTGAGGGGGACGGGGGGCTACACCTTC. Protein sequence: CASSLRGTGGYTF.

Worth noting for this clonotype: Germline and junction disagree at one end, which may indicate a read error. This chain uses TRBV12-3 or TRBV12-4 with TRBJ2-7; 11 nucleotides agree with TRBD1. CDR3 length equals 15 residues. The CDR3 spells CASSPGTGGSCEQYF. The CDR3 bases are TGTGCCAGCAGTCCGGGGACAGGGGGGTCCTGCGAGCAATACTTC.

Comments on this clonotype: This likely comes from a read error, as the CDR3 has no conserved phenylalanine or tryptophan at its end. The rearrangement uses TRBV28 and TRBJ1-5, with D hard to call. Germline lookup yields CDR1 MDHEN and CDR2 SYDVKM. CDR3 length: 15 amino acids. This chain's CDR3 is CASSLSWVSNQPQHL. CDR3 DNA sequence: TGCGCCAGCAGTTTATCTTGGGTGAGCAATCAGCCCCAGCATTTG.

To note about this clonotype: Germline and junction disagree at one end, which may indicate a read error. This rearrangement joins TRBV12-3 or TRBV12-4 to TRBJ2-5; weak D call: TRBD2 (5 bases). CDR3 size: 19 residues. CDR3 region: CASSLGVSFLAEIQETLYF. DNA of the CDR3: TGTGCCAGCAGTTTAGGCGTCTCGTTCCTAGCAGAGATCCAAGAGACCCTGTACTTC.

To note about this clonotype: A junction end diverges from the germline sequence, so it may reflect a read error. This chain uses TRBV4-2 with TRBJ1-5; 7 bases fit TRBD1. The germline V gene has CDR1 LGHNA and CDR2 YNFKEQ. This CDR3 is 19 amino acids long. The CDR3 DNA reads as TGTGCCAGCAACCAAGGGGAGGGCTCGGGACAGTTTAGCAATCAGCCCCAGCATTTT. Amino acid sequence: CASNQGEGSGQFSNQPQHF.

The V call is TRBV6-6, the J call TRBJ2-5; D perhaps matches TRBD2 (5 bases). Germline V gives CDR1 MNHNY, CDR2 SVGAGI (reference sequence). The CDR3 sequence is 14 residues long. The V and J ends lost 0 bases and 5 bases respectively, with 10 bases between them. This chain's CDR3 is CASSYSARVETQYF. The CDR3 DNA reads TGTGCCAGCAGTTACTCAGCGAGGGTGGAGACCCAGTACTTC.

On this clonotype itself: The junction departs from the called germline gene at one end, perhaps through a read error. The J gene is TRBJ2-3, the V gene TRBV28, with D tentatively TRBD1 or TRBD2 (5 bases each). The CDR3 runs 16 residues. Germline V gene data show CDR1 as MDHEN and CDR2 as SYDVKM. The CDR3 here is CVSSLRGPFGTDTRYF. The CDR3 nucleotides read TGTGTCAGCAGTTTGAGGGGACCCTTTGGCACAGATACGCGGTATTTT.

With respect to this clonotype: This may come from a read error, since a much larger clone is one base off. The chain employs TRBV7-2 and TRBJ2-1; tentative D call: TRBD2 (7 bases). V dropped 0 bases and J dropped 6 bases, with 9 bases sitting between them. The CDR3 is 14 residues long. CDR1 and CDR2 from the germline V gene are SGHTA and FQGNSA. CDR3 DNA: TGTACCAGCAGCTTAGCCGCGGGGGCCAATGAGCAGTTCTTC. Protein sequence: CTSSLAAGANEQFF.

This clonotype was recorded many times. J is TRBJ1-1 and V is TRBV6-5; TRBD1 might be the D (5 bases). V lost 0 bases, J lost 4 bases, and 12 bases lay in between. This CDR3 has 15 residues. Germline CDR1 is MNHEY and CDR2 is SVGAGI. CDR3: CASSYSAREGTEAFF. CDR3 DNA sequence: TGTGCCAGCAGTTACTCGGCCAGGGAGGGCACTGAAGCTTTCTTT.

In regard to this clonotype: Relative to the germline gene, one junction end is altered; a read error may explain this. The chain combines TRBV11-2 with TRBJ2-1; tentative D call: TRBD2 (6 bases). This CDR3 contains 14 residues. In germline, CDR1 is SGHAT, CDR2 FQNNGV. The CDR3 protein is CASRSRPGDNEQFF. Here the CDR3 DNA reads TGTGCCAGCAGGTCACGACCGGGAGACAATGAACAGTTCTTC.

The rearrangement uses TRBV27 and TRBJ2-3; D gene uncertain. The CDR3 covers 14 residues. Germline assignment: CDR1 MNHEY and CDR2 SMNVEV (reference sequence). With 5 bases removed from V and 2 bases from J, the gap between germline ends came to 11 bases. This CDR3 reads CASSLNWATDTQYF. In DNA form, the CDR3 reads TGTGCCAGCAGTCTCAATTGGGCCACAGATACGCAGTATTTT.

This clonotype was seen a single time. Since the CDR3 does not end with the conserved phenylalanine or tryptophan, this likely comes from a read error. Because the CDR3's place on the DNA is in doubt, the DNA is left out and the CDR3 is given as listed by TCRdb. This chain links TRBV29-1 with TRBJ2-3; the table's TRBD2 call for D was not verified on the DNA. The V gene's germline CDR1 is SQVTM and CDR2 ANQGSEA. Termini included, the CDR3 measures 14 amino acids. The CDR3 loop is CSVDYGRAGDTRYY.

Turning to this clonotype: One end of the junction fails to match germline, which may point to a read error. The V gene is TRBV5-5, the J gene TRBJ2-1, with 9 positions matching TRBD2. Germline V gives CDR1 SGHKS, CDR2 YYEKEE (reference sequence). This CDR3 spans 17 amino acids. The CDR3 DNA reads as TGTGCCAACAGCTTGGGACTAGCCATCGGTTACTACAATGAGCAGTTCTTC. Residues: CANSLGLAIGYYNEQFF. The full variable domain, completed using reference TRBV5-5 and TRBJ2-1, is DAGVTQSPTHLIKTRGQQVTLRCSPISGHKSVSWYQQVLGQGPQFIFQYYEKEERGRGNFPDRFSARQFPNYSSELNVNALLLGDSALYLCANSLGLAIGYYNEQFFGPGTRLTVL.

The rearrangement joins TRBV6-6 to TRBJ2-7; D is uncertain. The CDR3 contains 13 residues. The ends were cut back, 7 bases at V and 3 bases at J, with 13 bases in the middle. The germline gives CDR1 MNHNY, CDR2 SVGAGI (reference sequence). Here the CDR3 DNA reads TGTGCCAGCAACCATACAACAGTCTACGAGCAGTACTTC. Protein sequence: CASNHTTVYEQYF.

The V and J genes are TRBV6-2 or TRBV6-3 and TRBJ2-7; D is possibly TRBD2 (6 bases). The germline V and J ends were trimmed by 1 base and 2 bases, with 6 bases remaining between them. The CDR3 has 13 amino acids. Germline CDR1 and CDR2: MNHEY and SVGEGT. CDR3 sequence (DNA): TGTGCCAGCAGTTACTGGACTACCTACGAGCAGTACTTC. This sequence encodes CASSYWTTYEQYF.

With respect to this clonotype: This CDR3 is missing its conserved last phenylalanine or tryptophan, likely due to a read error. The chain uses TRBV6-5 and TRBJ2-7; D tentatively reads TRBD1 or TRBD2 (5 bases each). The CDR3 consists of 13 residues. Per germline, CDR1 MNHEY and CDR2 SVGAGI. The CDR3 reads CAGRIKGTCEQYI. CDR3 nucleotides: TGTGCCGGCAGGATAAAGGGGACCTGCGAGCAGTACATC.

The chain uses TRBV6-2 or TRBV6-3 and TRBJ2-7; no definite D call. Trimming pared 7 bases from V and 9 bases from J, leaving 19 bases between. The germline V gene has CDR1 MNHEY and CDR2 SVGEGT. The CDR3 has 13 amino acids. CDR3 nucleotide sequence: TGTGCCAGCATCTACAGTGTCATACGAGGGCAGTACTTC. It encodes CASIYSVIRGQYF.

With respect to this clonotype: Because it lacks the conserved phenylalanine or tryptophan at the end, this CDR3 is likely a read error. The rearrangement links TRBV11-2 to TRBJ2-7; perhaps D is TRBD1 or TRBD2 (6 bases each). The CDR3 is 15 residues long. The germline CDR1 and CDR2 sequences are SGHAT and FQNNGV. Trimming took off 2 bases at V and 10 bases at J, with 21 bases between the two ends. The CDR3, as DNA: TGTGCCAGCAGCTTATTGGGGGCAGCGGGTTTCGAACAGTACTTG. This codes for CASSLLGAAGFEQYL.

The gene calls are TRBV28 and TRBJ2-1; TRBD2 aligns across 10 bases. CDR3 size: 15 residues. The V and J ends lost 9 bases and 6 bases, in that order; junction bases with no gene match: 11. Germline CDR1 is MDHEN and CDR2 is SYDVKM. CDR3 amino acids: CASSPSGGAGNEQFF. The CDR3 DNA is TGTGCCAGTAGTCCCAGCGGGGGGGCGGGCAATGAGCAGTTCTTC.

Judged by abundance, this clonotype is medium-sized (0.01 to 0.1%). This rearrangement joins TRBV29-1 to TRBJ2-7; D remains unclear. Germline V gene sequence: CDR1 SQVTM, CDR2 ANQGSEA. The CDR3 extends over 11 amino acids. V was shortened by 3 bases and J by 3 bases, with 6 bases between the two germline ends. The CDR3 DNA reads TGCAGCGTTGACAAGGGCTACGAGCAGTACTTC. Translated, it gives CSVDKGYEQYF.

Only one count was recorded for this clonotype. The conserved phenylalanine or tryptophan normally closing the CDR3 is absent here, so this likely arose from a read error. The V call is TRBV6-5, the J call TRBJ2-7; tentatively, D is TRBD1 (6 bases). The CDR3 has 11 residues. V shed 10 bases and J shed 4 bases, with 11 bases lying between them. Germline V CDR1 and CDR2: MNHEY, SVGAGI. CDR3 coding DNA: TGTGCCAACAGGGTTGGATACGAGCAGTACCTC. Translating gives CANRVGYEQYL.

This clonotype was found a few times. The chain carries TRBV24-1 and TRBJ2-2; TRBD2 agrees at 7 bases. The CDR3 is 17 residues long. CDR1 KGHDR and CDR2 SFDVKD come from the germline V gene. V trimming: 6 bases; J trimming: 5 bases; junction bases outside the gene matches: 14. DNA of the CDR3: TGTGCCACCAGTCGGGCCGGGAGGACTTTAGAGACCGGGGAGCTGTTTTTT. It codes for CATSRAGRTLETGELFF.

About this clonotype itself: At one end, the junction sequence differs from germline, possibly due to a read error. The chain carries TRBV5-6 and TRBJ2-5; no firm D call. The CDR3 contains 13 residues. CDR1 and CDR2 from the germline V gene are SGHDT and YYEEEE. The chain's CDR3 is CVSSFDQQETQYF. In nucleotides, the CDR3 is TGTGTCAGCAGTTTTGACCAGCAAGAGACCCAGTACTTC.